This entry is about one TCR beta chain. This sample was included in a study of blood T cell dynamics during melanoma immunotherapy. Whole-study context: Standard first-line treatment here was pembrolizumab or nivolumab plus ipilimumab in metastatic melanoma.

Time point noted: pre-treatment baseline. Germline assignment: CDR1 LNHNV and CDR2 YYDKDF (reference sequence). Trimming cost V 4 bases and J 7 bases, with 14 bases left between them. The CDR3 runs to 15 residues. Method: immunoSEQ multiplex PCR; TCRdb's copy keeps in-frame clones and lacks some. The data show around 14,000 clones, over 65% seen once. Sample: blood, taken from a patient treated with checkpoint blockade. The source of this sequence is a human donor with melanoma. The chain has TRBV15 and TRBJ1-6; D uncertain. The DNA for the CDR3 is TGTGCCACCAGCATCGGCCGCTTCACCAATTCACCCCTCCACTTT. This gives the protein CATSIGRFTNSPLHF.